This TCR beta chain emerged from a study of cytomegalovirus exposure and HLA in healthy donors. In nominal health when sampled, donors likely had unrecorded immune exposures nonetheless. The V gene's germline CDR1 is SGHTA and CDR2 FQGNSA. The CDR3 sequence is 15 residues long. Losses at the gene ends were 6 bases for V and 4 bases for J; bases not matched to a gene: 6. Notes on this clone: Its specificity is unknown.

It was with 60 Vbeta and 13 Jbeta primers that the PCR ran. Methods used by the authors: Tens of millions of unique TCR beta chains, roughly 11 million shared, were counted in a later analysis. Only in-frame clones appear in the TCRdb table, and some are missing; sequencing was by immunoSEQ multiplex PCR. Clone size and the V and J calls come from that table; the DNA yielded D and trimming. The sample lists some 160,000 clones, 70% to 90% occurring once. General study results and limits: Later examination showed HLA-associated TCR beta chains had greater clonal expansion than equally common others.

The sequence came from a woman aged 18-29 years in good health and CMV-seronegative. Sequencing was done on a sample of PBMCs. This chain joins TRBV7-2 and TRBJ1-5; 10 bases match TRBD1. CDR3 amino acids: CASRTGGVGNQPQHF. The DNA of the CDR3 is TGTGCCAGCAGGACAGGGGGCGTAGGGAATCAGCCCCAGCATTTT.